The 20 T cell receptor beta chains below all came from one sample that was sequenced in a study of identical twins. TCRdb re-analysed the 5' RACE reads in MiXCR, keeping a single row per CDR3 protein. Altogether approximately 470,000 distinct CDR3 sequences are present, 14% being singletons, with the ten largest covering 0.4% to 0.55%. A further study also used this sample, focusing on yellow fever vaccine responses in identical twins.

The sample taken for sequencing was CD4+ T cells sorted from blood. The receptors shown here come from a woman between 18 and 30 years old in good health.

The gene calls are TRBV12-3 or TRBV12-4 and TRBJ1-4, with 9 bases matching TRBD1. Trimming took 6 bases from V and 10 from J; bases not matched to a gene: 9. This CDR3 has 14 amino acids. The CDR3 DNA reads as TGTGCCAGCAGCCGCGGGACAGGGAGGGGAAAACTGTTTTTT. This gives the protein CASSRGTGRGKLFF.

The sample holds many counts of this clonotype. J is TRBJ1-5 and V is TRBV12-3 or TRBV12-4; D call uncertain. With 1 base removed from V and 9 bases from J, the gap between germline ends came to 10 bases. This CDR3 has 13 amino acids. The CDR3 protein is CASSLEPAGPQHF. The CDR3 DNA sequence: TGTGCCAGCAGTTTAGAGCCCGCGGGGCCCCAGCATTTT.

This chain connects TRBV20-1 to TRBJ2-5; no definite D call. CDR3 length equals 11 residues. V dropped 5 bases and J dropped 5 bases, with 9 bases sitting between them. CDR1 is DFQATT, CDR2 SNEGSKA, per germline (reference sequence). For the CDR3, the DNA is TGCAGTGCTGAAAGTTTGGAGACCCAGTACTTC. The encoded protein is CSAESLETQYF.

This chain connects TRBV6-2 or TRBV6-3 to TRBJ1-2, with TRBD1 matching over 12 bases. Unmatched junction bases numbered 12, after V lost 8 bases and J lost 8 bases. Per the germline V gene, CDR1 is MNHEY and CDR2 is SVGEGT. The CDR3 runs 15 residues. The CDR3 DNA reads as TGTGCCAGCGCCAACGGGGGGACAGGGGGCAGCGGCTACACCTTC. Translating it yields CASANGGTGGSGYTF.

Only a few counts were recorded for this clonotype. CDR3 DNA: TGTGCCAGCAGTCTTAGACAGACATTGAACACTGAAGCTTTCTTT. Protein sequence: CASSLRQTLNTEAFF. The chain employs TRBV12-3 or TRBV12-4 and TRBJ1-1; D may be TRBD1 (5 bases). The CDR3 covers 15 residues. V shed 5 bases and J shed 0 bases, with 13 bases lying between them.

The V and J genes are TRBV28 and TRBJ2-7, with D possibly being TRBD1 (6 bases). This CDR3 is built from 14 residues. In germline, CDR1 is MDHEN, CDR2 SYDVKM. Trimming pared 6 bases from V and 2 bases from J, leaving 14 bases between. This CDR3 is CASSPQGWTYEQYF. The CDR3 DNA follows: TGTGCCAGCAGCCCACAGGGCTGGACCTACGAGCAGTACTTC.

The V gene is TRBV7-9, the J gene TRBJ1-1, with a possible D match to TRBD1 (6 bases). The germline gives CDR1 SEHNR, CDR2 FQNEAQ (reference sequence). This CDR3 is 14 amino acids long. V gave up 8 bases and J gave up 1 base, with 14 bases separating them. As DNA, the CDR3 is TGTGCCAGCGGTGGACAGTTCGAGAACACTGAAGCTTTCTTT. It is translated as CASGGQFENTEAFF.

This clonotype appeared many times. A junction end diverges from the germline sequence, so it may reflect a read error. The V gene is TRBV6-1, the J gene TRBJ2-3; TRBD2 matches at 12 bases. Germline CDR1 MNHNS, CDR2 SASEGT. The CDR3 is 15 amino acids. CDR3 sequence (DNA): TGTGCCAGCAGGGAAGGGACTAGCGGGACAGATACGCAGTATTTT. It encodes CASREGTSGTDTQYF.

The chain uses TRBV10-3 and TRBJ2-7; TRBD1 matches at 8 bases. V dropped 10 bases and J dropped 7; count of bases not matched to a gene: 15. The CDR3 has 14 amino acids. Germline V CDR1 and CDR2: ENHRY, SYGVKD. The CDR3 nucleotides read TGTGCCACCGGGACAGGACAGCTCCTAGGGGAGCAGTACTTC. Translation gives CATGTGQLLGEQYF.

The sample holds many counts of this clonotype. This chain joins TRBV6-2 or TRBV6-3 and TRBJ2-7; 8 nucleotides align to TRBD1. CDR3 length: 15 amino acids. V lost 2 bases and J lost 2; bases outside the gene matches: 5. Germline CDR1 reads MNHEY; CDR2 reads SVGEGT. The CDR3 coding sequence is TGTGCCAGCAGTTACCGGACAGGGAGCCCCTACGAGCAGTACTTC. As protein: CASSYRTGSPYEQYF.

The sample holds a few counts of this clonotype. At one boundary the junction diverges from the germline segment, which might be a read error. This chain links TRBV10-3 with TRBJ2-1, with TRBD2 matching over 7 bases. From germline, CDR1 is ENHRY and CDR2 SYGVKD. This CDR3 is built from 15 residues. This chain's CDR3 is CAISVGGSAYSEQFF. CDR3 nucleotide sequence: TGTGCCATCAGTGTGGGAGGGAGCGCGTACAGTGAGCAGTTCTTC.

This clonotype has more than one count but fewer than ten. The chain couples TRBV20-1 to TRBJ2-7; TRBD1 matches 8 bases. Trimming at V came to 3 bases and at J to 3 bases, leaving 10 bases not matched to a gene. The CDR3 runs to 15 residues. Germline V lookup: CDR1 DFQATT, CDR2 SNEGSKA (reference sequence). The CDR3 bases are TGCAGTGCTAGTCCCGACAGGGGACGTCTCTACGAGCAGTACTTC. The encoded protein is CSASPDRGRLYEQYF.

CDR3 sequence: CASSLVATEAFF. CDR3 bases: TGTGCCAGCAGTCTGGTGGCCACTGAAGCTTTCTTT. The chain joins TRBV6-2 or TRBV6-3 to TRBJ1-1; D is unclear. The germline V gene has CDR1 MNHEY and CDR2 SVGEGT. Trimming pared 5 bases from V and 4 bases from J, leaving 8 bases between. The CDR3 runs 12 residues.

The V gene is TRBV6-1, the J gene TRBJ2-7; D is perhaps TRBD1 or TRBD2 (5 bases each). The CDR3 covers 13 residues. Germline-derived CDR1 and CDR2 are MNHNS and SASEGT. V was clipped by 11 bases and J by 0 bases, with 14 bases between them. CDR3 residues: CAGRGEFSYEQYF. Written as DNA, the CDR3 is TGTGCCGGACGAGGGGAATTCTCCTACGAGCAGTACTTC.

The CDR3 spells CASSRRVGYTGELFF. CDR3 DNA sequence: TGCGCCAGCAGCCGGAGGGTCGGTTACACCGGGGAGCTGTTTTTT. The V gene is TRBV5-1, the J gene TRBJ2-2; weak D call: TRBD2 (6 bases). Germline V gene lookup returns CDR1 SGHRS and CDR2 YFSETQ. The CDR3 is 15 residues long. The ends were cut back, 4 bases at V and 3 bases at J, with 13 bases in the middle.

In this sample, this clonotype turned up many times. The chain combines TRBV20-1 with TRBJ2-1; 12 positions match TRBD2. CDR1 is DFQATT, CDR2 SNEGSKA, per germline (reference sequence). This CDR3 contains 14 residues. V gave up 6 bases and J gave up 4 bases; unmatched junction bases: 4. CDR3 bases: TGCAGTGCCCAACTAGCGGGAGGTTACAATGAGCAGTTCTTC. Its translation is CSAQLAGGYNEQFF.

This clonotype was counted a few times. V is TRBV29-1 and J is TRBJ1-2; TRBD1 aligns across 8 bases. Trimming cost V 4 bases and J 6 bases; bases outside gene matches: 1. Germline V gives CDR1 SQVTM, CDR2 ANQGSEA. There are 11 residues in the CDR3. CDR3 region: CSVGGQDGYTF. CDR3 DNA: TGCAGCGTTGGGGGACAGGATGGCTACACCTTC.

This clonotype showed up just a few times. The chain links TRBV10-2 to TRBJ1-2; TRBD1 matches 8 bases. The CDR3 covers 14 residues. Germline assignment: CDR1 WSHSY and CDR2 SAAADI. Trimming at V came to 1 base and at J to 8 bases, leaving 6 bases not matched to a gene. Written as DNA, the CDR3 is TGCGCCAGCAGTGAGTGGCAGGGGGCGTACGGCTACACCTTC. Translating gives CASSEWQGAYGYTF.

Here the CDR3 reads CASSLGLAGASTDTQYF. The CDR3 nucleotides are TGTGCCAGCAGCTTAGGACTAGCGGGGGCGAGCACAGATACGCAGTATTTT. The chain links TRBV13 to TRBJ2-3; 11 bases fit TRBD2. Looked up from germline, CDR1 is PRHDT and CDR2 is FYEKMQ (reference sequence). This CDR3 is built from 17 residues. V lost 0 bases, J lost 0 bases, and 2 bases stayed unmatched.

This clonotype has a handful of counts. This chain uses TRBV7-2 with TRBJ2-1; perhaps TRBD1 as D (5 bases). Between the trimmed V and J ends, which lost 4 bases and 10 bases, there was a span of 17 bases. Germline lookup yields CDR1 SGHTA and CDR2 FQGNSA. CDR3 size: 14 residues. CDR3 region: CASSSTWGRDEQFF. In nucleotides, the CDR3 is TGTGCCAGCAGCTCTACCTGGGGCAGAGACGAGCAGTTCTTC.